This T cell receptor beta chain comes out of a study of T cells in Graves' hyperthyroidism and ophthalmopathy. Study-wide points: The model forecast ophthalmopathy, anticipating it by a median approximately 6.1 months before onset.

The germline gives CDR1 DFQATT, CDR2 SNEGSKA (reference sequence). The CDR3 is made up of 13 amino acids. The V end lost 4 bases, the J end lost 2 bases, and 11 bases lay between the germline ends. This clonotype was found many times. Its target is not known. TCR beta CDR3 regions were amplified from RNA transcripts. The TCR CDR3 first-round RT-PCR relied on the HTBI primer set. TCRdb used MiXCR to reprocess the multiplex PCR reads, holding one entry per CDR3 protein. There are some 580,000 distinct CDR3 sequences in the sample; about a sixth occur only once, and 2.5% to 4% lies in the top ten. This rearrangement joins TRBV20-1 to TRBJ2-5; D call uncertain. The specimen sequenced was blood. This receptor was taken from a woman aged 35 to 49 with Graves' ophthalmopathy. Here the CDR3 reads CSAKAPRQETQYF. Here the CDR3 DNA reads TGCAGTGCTAAGGCCCCGAGACAAGAGACCCAGTACTTC.